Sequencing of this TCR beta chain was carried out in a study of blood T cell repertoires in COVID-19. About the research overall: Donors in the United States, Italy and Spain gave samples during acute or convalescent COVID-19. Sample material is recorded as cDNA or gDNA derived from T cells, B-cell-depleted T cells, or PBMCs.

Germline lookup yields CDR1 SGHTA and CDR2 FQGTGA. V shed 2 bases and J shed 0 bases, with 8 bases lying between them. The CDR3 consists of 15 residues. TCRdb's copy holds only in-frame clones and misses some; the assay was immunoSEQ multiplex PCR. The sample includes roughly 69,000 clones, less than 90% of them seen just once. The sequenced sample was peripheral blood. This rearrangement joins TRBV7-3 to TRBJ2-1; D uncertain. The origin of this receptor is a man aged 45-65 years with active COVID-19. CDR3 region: CASSLLRSSYNEQFF. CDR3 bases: TGTGCCAGCAGCTTACTCCGGAGCTCCTACAATGAGCAGTTCTTC.